This T cell receptor (beta chain) is drawn from a study of PD-L1 blockade in urothelial cancer. Study context: Earlier, patients had received 0 to 3 chemotherapy regimens. The study, taken as a whole, reports: For durable-benefit patients, tumor-associated blood clones expanded more at 3 weeks.

Each PCR received spiked synthetic TCR analog templates. Assay: immunoSEQ multiplex PCR; the TCRdb copy retains only in-frame clones and omits some. The sample holds 45,000 to 65,000 clones, over 75% seen once. On this clone: The antigen is unknown.

The CDR3 covers 16 residues. V lost 2 bases and J lost 3; bases outside the gene matches: 4. CDR1 SGHVS and CDR2 FQNEAQ come from the germline V gene. For each patient, 1 to 8 samples were obtained, pretreatment and on-treatment. V gene TRBV7-8 combines with J gene TRBJ2-1, with TRBD1 matching over 10 bases. The sequence was obtained from a man aged 35-49 years with urothelial cancer. This specimen was PBMCs, taken around atezolizumab (anti-PD-L1) treatment. The CDR3 DNA reads as TGTGCCAGCAGCTTAAGACAGGGGGCGGGCTACAATGAGCAGTTCTTC. Protein sequence: CASSLRQGAGYNEQFF.